These 11 T cell receptor beta chains originate from one sample sequenced in a study of blood T cell repertoires in COVID-19. Assay used: immunoSEQ multiplex PCR; TCRdb lists only in-frame clones, some missing. The sample holds fewer than 450,000 clones, 88% seen once. The sequencing input was PBMCs or T cells enriched from blood (not recorded which). The receptors here all came from a woman aged 40-49 years with acute COVID-19.

For the CDR3, the DNA is TGCGCCAGCCGCAACCCCCGGGACACTCTCACAGATACGCAGTATTTT. Amino acid sequence: CASRNPRDTLTDTQYF. This rearrangement joins TRBV5-1 to TRBJ2-3; tentative D call: TRBD1 (6 bases). Germline-derived CDR1 and CDR2 are SGHRS and YFSETQ. V lost 7 bases to trimming and J lost 2 bases, with 20 bases between them. This CDR3 is 16 amino acids long.

V usage is TRBV2 and J usage is TRBJ2-1; 11 nucleotides align to TRBD1. The V and J ends lost 7 bases and 4 bases, in that order; junction bases with no gene match: 6. The CDR3 is 15 amino acids. Germline assignment: CDR1 SNHLY and CDR2 FYNNEI. CDR3 coding DNA: TGTGCCAGCACCGGACAGGGGGCCCTGTACAATGAGCAGTTCTTC. It codes for CASTGQGALYNEQFF.

This chain links TRBV5-1 with TRBJ1-4; D remains ambiguous. The germline CDR1 and CDR2 sequences are SGHRS and YFSETQ. V lost 2 bases to trimming and J lost 8 bases, with 7 bases between them. This CDR3 has 12 residues. This CDR3 reads CASSFRGEKLFF. Written as DNA, the CDR3 is TGCGCCAGCAGCTTCCGGGGAGAAAAACTGTTTTTT.

The V and J genes are TRBV7-9 and TRBJ1-5; no clear D. Germline V lookup: CDR1 SEHNR, CDR2 FQNEAQ (reference sequence). The V end lost 7 bases, the J end lost 11 bases, and 27 bases lay between the germline ends. CDR3 length equals 16 residues. In DNA form, the CDR3 reads TGTGCCAGCACCTCCGTGGAGGCAGGCACTATTTCGGCCCAGCATTTT. It translates to CASTSVEAGTISAQHF.

This chain uses TRBV19 with TRBJ1-5, with unresolved D. Per germline, CDR1 LNHDA and CDR2 SQIVND (reference sequence). V was cut by 4 bases and J by 0 bases, with 7 bases left in between. This CDR3 is built from 14 residues. The CDR3 DNA follows: TGTGCCAGTAGTACACAAAATAGCAATCAGCCCCAGCATTTT. It codes for CASSTQNSNQPQHF.

This clone was found a few times. This chain joins TRBV27 and TRBJ2-1; 11 bases map to TRBD2. There are 15 residues in the CDR3. Germline V gives CDR1 MNHEY, CDR2 SMNVEV (reference sequence). V dropped 2 bases and J dropped 9; count of bases not matched to a gene: 6. The CDR3 loop reads CASSLLAGGRSEQFF. The CDR3, as DNA: TGTGCCAGCAGTTTACTAGCGGGGGGTAGGAGTGAGCAGTTCTTC.

This chain joins TRBV7-2 and TRBJ2-3; possible D gene TRBD2, 7 bases. Trimming removed 1 base from V and 6 bases from J, with 14 bases in between. CDR1 is SGHTA, CDR2 FQGNSA, per germline. This CDR3 has 15 residues. This CDR3 reads CASSLVGGQPDTQYF. The CDR3 DNA follows: TGTGCCAGCAGCTTAGTGGGGGGGCAGCCTGATACGCAGTATTTT.

This clone appeared a single time. The rearrangement joins TRBV27 to TRBJ1-1, with 8 bases lining up with TRBD1. Germline CDR1 MNHEY, CDR2 SMNVEV (reference sequence). This CDR3 region has 17 residues. Unmatched junction bases numbered 15, after V lost 5 bases and J lost 4 bases. The CDR3 DNA follows: TGTGCCAGCAGTCCTATTACTCCGACAGGGGATCCCACTGAAGCTTTCTTT. Translation gives CASSPITPTGDPTEAFF.

This clone was observed a handful of times. The chain combines TRBV5-4 with TRBJ2-2, with 8 bases aligning to TRBD2. The V gene end was trimmed by 0 bases and the J gene end by 6 bases; junction bases not matched to a gene: 4. The CDR3 loop spans 15 amino acids. Germline CDR1 is SGHNT and CDR2 is YYREEE (reference sequence). The CDR3 protein is CASSLDGGGSGELFF. The CDR3 coding sequence is TGTGCCAGCAGCTTGGACGGGGGGGGTTCCGGGGAGCTGTTTTTT.

This chain connects TRBV5-1 to TRBJ1-4; unclear D gene. Germline CDR1 reads SGHRS; CDR2 reads YFSETQ. The CDR3 totals 15 residues. V shed 3 bases and J shed 5 bases, with 14 bases lying between them. The CDR3 reads CASSSDPVANEKLFF. The CDR3 region has the DNA TGCGCCAGCAGCTCCGACCCCGTAGCAAATGAAAAACTGTTTTTT.

This clone has just one count. The chain employs TRBV7-8 and TRBJ2-5; D remains ambiguous. The length of the CDR3 is 11 residues. The germline V gene encodes CDR1 SGHVS and CDR2 FQNEAQ. The V and J ends lost 6 bases and 5 bases respectively, with 7 bases between them. The CDR3 DNA reads as TGTGCCAGCAGGTACTTCGAGACCCAGTACTTC. Translated: CASRYFETQYF.